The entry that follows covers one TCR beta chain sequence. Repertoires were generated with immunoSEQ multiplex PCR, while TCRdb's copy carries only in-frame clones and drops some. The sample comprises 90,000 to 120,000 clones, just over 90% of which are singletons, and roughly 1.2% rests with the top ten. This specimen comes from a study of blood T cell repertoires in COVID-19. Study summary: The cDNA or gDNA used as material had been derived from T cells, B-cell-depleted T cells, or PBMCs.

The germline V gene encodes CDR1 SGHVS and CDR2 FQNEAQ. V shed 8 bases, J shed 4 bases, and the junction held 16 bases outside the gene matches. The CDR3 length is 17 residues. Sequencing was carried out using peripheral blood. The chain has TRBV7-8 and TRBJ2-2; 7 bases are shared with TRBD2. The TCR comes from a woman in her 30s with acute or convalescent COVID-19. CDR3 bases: TGTGCCAGCGGACTACTTTGGGGGGGAGGAGCCACCGGGGAGCTGTTTTTT. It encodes CASGLLWGGGATGELFF. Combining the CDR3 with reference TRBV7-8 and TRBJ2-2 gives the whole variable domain GAGVSQSPRYKVAKRGQDVALRCDPISGHVSLFWYQQALGQGPEFLTYFQNEAQLDKSGLPSDRFFAERPEGSVSTLKIQRTQQEDSAVYLCASGLLWGGGATGELFFGEGSRLTVL.